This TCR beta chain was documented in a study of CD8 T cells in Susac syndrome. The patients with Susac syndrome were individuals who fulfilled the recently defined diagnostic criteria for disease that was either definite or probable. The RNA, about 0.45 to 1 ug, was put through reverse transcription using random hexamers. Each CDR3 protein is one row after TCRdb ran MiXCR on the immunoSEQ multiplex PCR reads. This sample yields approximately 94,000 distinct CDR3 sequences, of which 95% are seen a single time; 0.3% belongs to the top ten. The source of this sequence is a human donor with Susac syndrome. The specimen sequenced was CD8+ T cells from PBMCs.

CDR3 region: CASSEYADTQYF. The CDR3 DNA reads TGTGCCAGCAGTGAATATGCAGATACGCAGTATTTT. The chain recombines TRBV25-1 with TRBJ2-3; D is unresolved. Germline CDR1 and CDR2: MGHDK and SYGVNS. Trimming removed 0 bases at V and 4 bases at J, with 2 bases between. This CDR3 region has 12 residues.